These T cell receptor beta chains were read from a single sample in a study of technical replicates of blood from several donors. TCRdb keeps only in-frame clones here, not all; method: immunoSEQ multiplex PCR. Here the sample spans 90,000 to 100,000 clones, 90% to 97% being singletons. The sequencing input was T cells isolated from PBMCs. The receptors shown here come from a human donor in good health. The CDR3 runs from the conserved cysteine through the conserved F or W. Each record gives: clone size, V gene, J gene, CDR3 length, D gene, CDR3 protein, CDR3 DNA. D genes are given only for firm matches. Clone size is not always given. Where it is, it says once, few, many or a class for expanded clones.

>.|TRBV28|TRBJ1-2|14|TRBD1
CASSPTGQGYGYTF
TGTGCCAGCAGCCCGACGGGACAGGGGTATGGCTACACCTTC
>.|TRBV28|TRBJ1-3|16|TRBD1
CASSSPGTALGNTIYF
TGTGCCAGCAGTTCTCCGGGGACAGCCCTAGGAAACACCATATATTTT
>once|TRBV30|TRBJ2-1|14|TRBD1
CAWSRDRDNNEQFF
TGTGCCTGGAGCCGGGACAGGGACAACAATGAGCAGTTCTTC
>.|TRBV6-5|TRBJ2-1|13|TRBD2
CASLGLAGNEQFF
TGTGCCAGTTTGGGACTAGCGGGGAATGAGCAGTTCTTC
>.|TRBV19|TRBJ2-7|16|TRBD2
CASSRLAGGSSYEQYF
TGTGCCAGTAGCCGACTAGCGGGAGGCAGCTCCTACGAGCAGTACTTC
>.|TRBV9|TRBJ2-1|15|TRBD2
CASSVRLAGGDEQFF
TGTGCCAGCAGCGTCCGACTAGCGGGAGGAGATGAGCAGTTCTTC
>.|TRBV19|TRBJ2-1|13|TRBD2
CASSDTYSGRWFF
TGTGCCAGTAGTGACACTTATAGCGGGAGATGGTTCTTC
>.|TRBV19|TRBJ1-5|13|.
CASIGERNQPQHF
TGTGCCAGTATCGGGGAAAGAAATCAGCCCCAGCATTTT
>.|TRBV9|TRBJ2-1|15|.
CASSGLGVSRNEQFF
TGTGCCAGCAGCGGCCTAGGCGTGTCTAGGAATGAGCAGTTCTTC
>.|TRBV5-4|TRBJ2-1|16|.
CASSFFLASSYNEQFF
TGTGCCAGCAGCTTTTTCCTAGCGTCCTCCTACAATGAGCAGTTCTTC
>once|TRBV6-1|TRBJ1-1|12|TRBD1
CASRKGGSEAFF
TGTGCCAGCAGAAAAGGGGGCTCTGAAGCTTTCTTT
>.|TRBV7-3|TRBJ2-1|15|.
CASSLSAGPPNEQFF
TGTGCCAGCAGCTTGTCGGCGGGTCCTCCCAATGAGCAGTTCTTC
>.|TRBV7-6|TRBJ1-5|15|.
CASSLDRYSNQPQHF
TGTGCCAGCAGCTTAGACAGGTATAGCAATCAGCCCCAGCATTTT
>once|TRBV6-5|TRBJ2-7|12|TRBD1
CASSRDRGEQYF
TGTGCCAGCAGTAGAGACAGGGGCGAGCAGTACTTC
>.|TRBV5-6|TRBJ1-2|14|.
CASSLDLSIGGYTF
TGTGCCAGCAGCTTGGATCTATCTATTGGTGGCTACACCTTC
>.|TRBV28|TRBJ2-3|15|TRBD2
CASNPDGLAGDTQYF
TGTGCCAGCAACCCAGATGGTCTAGCGGGAGATACGCAGTATTTT
>once|TRBV5-6|TRBJ1-1|14|TRBD1
CASSRGQGLTEAFF
TGTGCCAGCAGCCGGGGACAGGGATTGACTGAAGCTTTCTTT
>.|TRBV7-3|TRBJ2-2|16|TRBD2
CASSLFAAGVGGELFF
TGTGCCAGCAGCTTATTTGCAGCGGGAGTCGGCGGGGAGCTGTTTTTT
>once|TRBV7-9|TRBJ1-1|15|.
CASSLAPPVNTEAFF
TGTGCCAGCAGCTTAGCACCTCCAGTGAACACTGAAGCTTTCTTT
>.|TRBV7-3|TRBJ2-3|15|TRBD2
CASSPWGRDTDTQYF
TGTGCCAGCAGCCCCTGGGGGAGGGACACAGATACGCAGTATTTT
>.|TRBV19|TRBJ2-5|14|TRBD2
CASSFSTSLETQYF
TGTGCCAGTAGTTTCTCGACTAGCTTGGAGACCCAGTACTTC
>.|TRBV29-1|TRBJ1-1|10|.
CSVLNTEAFF
TGCAGCGTATTAAACACTGAAGCTTTCTTT
>.|TRBV28|TRBJ2-2|15|TRBD2
CASSSGTSNTGELFF
TGTGCCAGCAGTTCCGGGACTAGCAACACCGGGGAGCTGTTTTTT
>.|TRBV19|TRBJ2-1|15|.
CASSPTGRGDNEQFF
TGTGCCAGTAGCCCCACAGGGCGTGGGGACAATGAGCAGTTCTTC
>.|TRBV6-1|TRBJ2-3|15|.
CASSEAGRNTDTQYF
TGTGCCAGCAGTGAGGCGGGGAGGAACACAGATACGCAGTATTTT
>.|TRBV4-3|TRBJ2-7|13|.
CASSQDRTGEQYF
TGCGCCAGCAGCCAAGATCGGACGGGAGAGCAGTACTTC
>once|TRBV7-8|TRBJ2-1|12|.
CASSSRVDEQFF
TGTGCCAGCAGCTCGAGGGTGGACGAGCAGTTCTTC
>.|TRBV27|TRBJ1-4|15|TRBD1
CASSLRGGGGEKLFF
TGTGCCAGCAGTTTAAGAGGGGGCGGTGGTGAAAAACTGTTTTTT
>.|TRBV5-6|TRBJ1-2|15|.
CASSLGGGSYYGYTF
TGTGCCAGCAGCTTGGGCGGCGGGTCCTACTATGGCTACACCTTC
>.|TRBV29-1|TRBJ1-5|14|.
CSEISRTANQPQHF
TGCAGCGAAATATCTCGGACAGCGAATCAGCCCCAGCATTTT
>.|TRBV5-4|TRBJ2-7|14|TRBD2
CASSSRRELYEQYF
TGTGCCAGCAGCTCTCGGCGGGAGCTCTACGAGCAGTACTTC
>.|TRBV28|TRBJ1-5|14|.
CASSLQGREQPQHF
TGTGCCAGCAGTTTACAAGGAAGGGAGCAGCCCCAGCATTTT
>few|TRBV29-1|TRBJ1-1|13|TRBD1
CSVEVSQGTEAFF
TGCAGCGTTGAAGTTTCACAGGGGACTGAAGCTTTCTTT
>.|TRBV7-6|TRBJ1-1|13|.
CASSHGQNTEAFF
TGTGCCAGCAGCCATGGACAGAACACTGAAGCTTTCTTT
>.|TRBV6-5|TRBJ1-1|14|.
CASSYGTLNTEAFF
TGTGCCAGCAGTTACGGGACACTGAACACTGAAGCTTTCTTT
>.|TRBV7-2|TRBJ2-2|12|.
CAGGEIVGELFF
TGTGCCGGAGGGGAGATTGTCGGGGAGCTGTTTTTT
>.|TRBV19|TRBJ2-1|13|.
CASSIIARNEQFF
TGTGCCAGTAGTATTATAGCGCGGAATGAGCAGTTCTTC
>.|TRBV10-3|TRBJ2-6|17|.
CAITRTALDSGANVLTF
TGTGCCATCACCCGGACAGCCCTCGACTCTGGGGCCAACGTCCTGACTTTC
>.|TRBV10-3|TRBJ1-1|14|TRBD1
CAIKIQGARTEAFF
TGTGCCATCAAAATACAGGGGGCGAGGACTGAAGCTTTCTTT
>.|TRBV5-1|TRBJ1-1|13|TRBD1
CASRRGRETEAFF
TGCGCCAGCAGGAGGGGGCGAGAAACTGAAGCTTTCTTT
>.|TRBV10-2|TRBJ2-3|14|.
CASTGLSRTDTQYF
TGCGCCAGCACTGGACTTAGCCGCACAGATACGCAGTATTTT
>.|TRBV7-9|TRBJ2-5|15|.
CASSLARGRGGTQYF
TGTGCCAGCAGCTTAGCGCGTGGTCGCGGTGGGACCCAGTACTTC
>.|TRBV4-2|TRBJ2-1|16|.
CASSQDSSGVNDEQFF
TGTGCCAGCAGCCAAGATTCGTCGGGAGTAAATGATGAGCAGTTCTTC
>.|TRBV7-3|TRBJ1-1|13|.
CASSLFGGTEAFF
TGTGCCAGCAGCTTATTCGGAGGCACTGAAGCTTTCTTT
>.|TRBV19|TRBJ2-1|16|TRBD1
CASSIHRKTGINEQFF
TGTGCCAGTAGTATTCACCGCAAGACAGGGATAAATGAGCAGTTCTTC
>.|TRBV6-5|TRBJ2-2|15|.
CASSLRLAGTGELFF
TGTGCCAGCAGTTTGCGGCTAGCAGGTACCGGGGAGCTGTTTTTT
>.|TRBV6-5|TRBJ2-7|16|.
CASSYSTGRVSYEQYF
TGTGCCAGCAGTTACTCGACCGGGAGAGTCTCCTACGAGCAGTACTTC
>.|TRBV28|TRBJ1-2|17|.
CASSLSYETILGDGYTF
TGTGCCAGCAGTTTGAGTTATGAGACAATACTCGGCGATGGCTACACCTTC
>.|TRBV7-2|TRBJ2-5|15|TRBD2
CASSLELAIQETQYF
TGTGCCAGCAGCTTAGAACTAGCGATCCAAGAGACCCAGTACTTC
>.|TRBV4-1|TRBJ2-5|12|.
CASSYRAETQYF
TGCGCCAGCAGCTACAGGGCGGAGACCCAGTACTTC
>.|TRBV7-2|TRBJ2-3|16|.
CASSLRSLAGTDTQYF
TGTGCCAGCAGCTTAAGGTCACTAGCAGGCACAGATACGCAGTATTTT
>.|TRBV4-1|TRBJ2-7|14|.
CASSHLRGTYEQYF
TGCGCCAGCAGCCACCTCCGGGGGACCTACGAGCAGTACTTC
>.|TRBV11-2|TRBJ1-5|15|TRBD1
CASSLDRGLYQPQHF
TGTGCCAGCAGCTTAGACAGGGGGCTTTATCAGCCCCAGCATTTT
>.|TRBV20-1|TRBJ2-1|11|.
CSRSSYNEQFF
TGCAGTAGGAGCTCCTACAATGAGCAGTTCTTC
>.|TRBV19|TRBJ1-1|14|TRBD1
CASSFTGVSTEAFF
TGTGCCAGTAGTTTTACAGGGGTAAGCACTGAAGCTTTCTTT
>once|TRBV27|TRBJ2-7|13|.
CASSPGDQYEQYF
TGTGCCAGCAGTCCCGGAGACCAGTACGAGCAGTACTTC
>.|TRBV4-1|TRBJ1-4|14|TRBD1
CASSQRGRGEKLFF
TGCGCCAGCAGCCAAAGGGGGCGAGGTGAAAAACTGTTTTTT